These T cell receptor beta chains were read from a single sample in a study of T cells after yellow fever vaccination. TCRdb redid the calling of the 5' RACE reads with MiXCR, one entry per CDR3 protein. The data contain about 250,000 distinct CDR3 sequences, more than 3.5% of them seen just once; the ten biggest clones take up 15% to 20%. The sequencing here drew on PBMCs, taken 15 days after the yellow fever booster vaccination. These TCRs come from a man aged 18 to 30 who received the YFV17D yellow fever vaccine. Each CDR3 is given without its conserved first and last residue. Fields, in order: V gene, CDR3 protein.

TRBV7-9	ASSWATLETQY
TRBV29-1	SVSQEEKTQY
TRBV20-1	SAPAPGQVGGYGYT
TRBV7-9	ASSLSLSGANVLT
TRBV5-1	ASSWDRTDSYNEQF
TRBV7-2	ASSLVGGSTYNSPLH
TRBV29-1	SVAPGQGRPDTQY
TRBV20-1	SASGTGVFGNQPQH
TRBV5-1	ASSASGAATYGYT
TRBV12-3/TRBV12-4	ASKEGPLDTIY
TRBV4-2	ASSQRRGRNYNEQF
TRBV7-8	ASSPQGQGGNTIY
TRBV10-3	AISEGNYGYT
TRBV5-6	ASSLTLAGGPASETQY
TRBV18	ASSPQEGALEAF
TRBV25-1	ASSDRIAYEQY
TRBV5-1	ASSLGTEKETQY
TRBV7-2	ASSLSPGHEQF
TRBV6-2/TRBV6-3	ASRGTGYGFRNSPLH
TRBV4-2	ASSQDGVGTGELF
TRBV18	ASSQDLLLGNQPQH
TRBV6-5	ASRANRAGNEQF
TRBV2	ASKDQRSTDTQY
TRBV7-9	ASSLAGRPEEQF
TRBV20-1	SAGKLRVTREQY
TRBV7-9	ASSRRLDTEAF
TRBV23-1	ASITGSSTDTQY
TRBV3-1	ASRRVGGKAF
TRBV5-1	ASSLNSGAGANVLT
TRBV6-6	ASSYSNNEQF
TRBV7-2	ASSYLGWHRGSTDTQY
TRBV11-3	ASSRGGGDTQY
TRBV6-5	ASSYGRGSNYGYT
TRBV7-6	ASSFQGRRARSEQY
TRBV10-1	ASILGIAARLANVLT
TRBV5-6	ASSGGLAVYNEQF
TRBV6-5	ASSHLWTENTEAF
TRBV6-5	ASTRSGSYEQY
TRBV20-1	SAPPTLRGRRAGTDTQY
TRBV30	AWSVRGAPAPGGQYSNQPQH
TRBV20-1	SARTGGPTEAF
TRBV5-1	ASSLTPYNEQF
TRBV12-3/TRBV12-4	ASSLRTGISYNEQF
TRBV27	ASSLWAGAQVTQY
TRBV24-1	ATSREMNYT
TRBV5-1	ASSQDSAGGETQY
TRBV5-6	ASSQGLAGAYEQY
TRBV5-1	ASSLGSVGQPQH
TRBV7-9	ASETGDPPVSYEQY
TRBV27	ASSLGPGYTEAF
TRBV5-1	ASSYGTSSTEAF
TRBV27	ASSFYFRDRGEVNYGYT
TRBV5-1	ASSQWTGSSTGELF
TRBV6-2/TRBV6-3	ASTVDWMRNEKLF
TRBV5-1	ASSLILGAKPQH
TRBV3-1	ASSPRTGGTETQY
TRBV7-8	ASSTTRGGGYT
TRBV14	ASSQYLADTQY
TRBV12-2	ASRLVMQGPPDTQY